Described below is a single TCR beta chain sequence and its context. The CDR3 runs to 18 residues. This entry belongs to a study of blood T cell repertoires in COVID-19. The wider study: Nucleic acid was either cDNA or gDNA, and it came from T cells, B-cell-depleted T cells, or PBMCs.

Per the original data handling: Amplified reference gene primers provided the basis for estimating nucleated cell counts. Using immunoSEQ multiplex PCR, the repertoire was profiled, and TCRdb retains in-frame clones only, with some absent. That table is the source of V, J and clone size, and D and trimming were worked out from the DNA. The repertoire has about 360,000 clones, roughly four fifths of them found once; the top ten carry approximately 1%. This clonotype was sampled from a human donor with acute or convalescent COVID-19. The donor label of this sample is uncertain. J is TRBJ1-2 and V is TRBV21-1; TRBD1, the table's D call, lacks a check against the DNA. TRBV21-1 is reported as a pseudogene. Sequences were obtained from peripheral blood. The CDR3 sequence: CASSPLAVDRGRYRGYTF. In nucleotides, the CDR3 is TGTGCCAGCAGCCCTCTGGCTGTGGACAGGGGGCGGTACCGGGGCTACACCTTC.